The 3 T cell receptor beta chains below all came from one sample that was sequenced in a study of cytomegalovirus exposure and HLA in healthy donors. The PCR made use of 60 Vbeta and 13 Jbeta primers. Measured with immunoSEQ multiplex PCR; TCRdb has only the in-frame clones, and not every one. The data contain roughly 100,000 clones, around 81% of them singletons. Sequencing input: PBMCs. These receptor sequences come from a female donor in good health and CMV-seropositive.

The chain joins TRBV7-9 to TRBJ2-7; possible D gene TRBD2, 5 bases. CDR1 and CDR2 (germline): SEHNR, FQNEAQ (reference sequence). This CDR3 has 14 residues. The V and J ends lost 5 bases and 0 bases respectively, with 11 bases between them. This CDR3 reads CASSRRSGSYEQYF. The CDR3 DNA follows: TGTGCCAGCAGCCGTAGGAGCGGCTCCTACGAGCAGTACTTC.

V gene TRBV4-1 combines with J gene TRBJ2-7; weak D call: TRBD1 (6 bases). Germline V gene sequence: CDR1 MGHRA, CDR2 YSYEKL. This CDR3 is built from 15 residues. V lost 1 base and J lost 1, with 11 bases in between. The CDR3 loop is CASSQALGQSYEQYF. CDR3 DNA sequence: TGCGCCAGCAGCCAAGCGTTGGGACAATCCTACGAGCAGTACTTC.

CDR3: CASSLAGQVAGPQHF. The CDR3 DNA follows: TGTGCCAGCAGCTTGGCGGGACAGGTCGCCGGGCCCCAGCATTTT. The chain employs TRBV5-4 and TRBJ1-5; 8 bases map to TRBD1. The CDR3 spans 15 residues. Germline CDR1 reads SGHNT; CDR2 reads YYREEE (reference sequence). V lost 0 bases, J lost 9 bases, and 8 bases stayed unmatched.